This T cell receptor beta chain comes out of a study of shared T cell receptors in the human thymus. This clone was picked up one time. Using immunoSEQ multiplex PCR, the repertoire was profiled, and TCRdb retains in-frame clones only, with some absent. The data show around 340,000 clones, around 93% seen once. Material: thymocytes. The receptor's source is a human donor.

This chain's CDR3 is CASSLASERETYNNEQFF. CDR3 DNA: TGTGCCAGCAGCTTGGCCAGCGAGCGGGAGACCTACAACAATGAGCAGTTCTTC. The V and J genes are TRBV5-6 and TRBJ2-1, with TRBD2 identical over 8 bases. Germline trimming cut 0 bases from V and 5 bases from J; bases unmatched to any gene: 13. CDR1 SGHDT and CDR2 YYEEEE come from the germline V gene. The CDR3 sequence is 18 residues long.